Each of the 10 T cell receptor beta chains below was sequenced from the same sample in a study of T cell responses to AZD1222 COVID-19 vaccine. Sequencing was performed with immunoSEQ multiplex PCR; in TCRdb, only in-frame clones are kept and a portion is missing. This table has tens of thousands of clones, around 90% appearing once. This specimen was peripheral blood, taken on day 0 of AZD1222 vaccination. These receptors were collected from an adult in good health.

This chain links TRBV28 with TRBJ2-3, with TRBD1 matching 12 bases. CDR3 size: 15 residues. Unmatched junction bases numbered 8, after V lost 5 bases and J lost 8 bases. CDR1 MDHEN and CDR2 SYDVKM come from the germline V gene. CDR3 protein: CASSPGQGAPGTQYF. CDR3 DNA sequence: TGTGCCAGCAGTCCGGGACAGGGGGCGCCGGGTACGCAGTATTTT.

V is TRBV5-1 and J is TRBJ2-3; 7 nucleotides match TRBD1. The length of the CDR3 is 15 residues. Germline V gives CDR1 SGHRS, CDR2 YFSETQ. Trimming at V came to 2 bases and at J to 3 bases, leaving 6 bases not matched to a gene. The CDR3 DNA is TGCGCCAGCAGCTTTACAGGGGCCGGAACAGATACGCAGTATTTT. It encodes CASSFTGAGTDTQYF.

The DNA of the CDR3 is TGCGCCAGCAGCACCCACAGGGGGAACACTGAAGCTTTCTTT. As protein: CASSTHRGNTEAFF. The gene calls are TRBV5-1 and TRBJ1-1; 7 bases fit TRBD1. V was clipped by 4 bases and J by 1 base; unmatched bases: 4. Germline V gene lookup returns CDR1 SGHRS and CDR2 YFSETQ. This CDR3 is built from 14 residues.

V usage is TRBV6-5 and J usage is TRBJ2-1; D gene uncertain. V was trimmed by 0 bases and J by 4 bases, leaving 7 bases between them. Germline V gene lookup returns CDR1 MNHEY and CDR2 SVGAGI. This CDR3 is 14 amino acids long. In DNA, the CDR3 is TGTGCCAGCAGTTACTCAGGGCGATACAATGAGCAGTTCTTC. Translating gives CASSYSGRYNEQFF.

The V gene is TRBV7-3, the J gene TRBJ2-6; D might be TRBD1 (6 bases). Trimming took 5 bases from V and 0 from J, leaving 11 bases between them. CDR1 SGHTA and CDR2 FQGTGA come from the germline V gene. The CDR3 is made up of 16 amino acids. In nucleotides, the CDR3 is TGTGCCAGCAGCCCTACAGGGAGCTCTGGGGCCAACGTCCTGACTTTC. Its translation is CASSPTGSSGANVLTF.

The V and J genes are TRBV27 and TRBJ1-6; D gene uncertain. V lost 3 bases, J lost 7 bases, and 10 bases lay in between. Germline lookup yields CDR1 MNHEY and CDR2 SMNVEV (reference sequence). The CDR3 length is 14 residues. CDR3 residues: CASSLGFGNSPLHF. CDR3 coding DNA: TGTGCCAGCAGTTTGGGCTTTGGGAATTCACCCCTCCACTTT.

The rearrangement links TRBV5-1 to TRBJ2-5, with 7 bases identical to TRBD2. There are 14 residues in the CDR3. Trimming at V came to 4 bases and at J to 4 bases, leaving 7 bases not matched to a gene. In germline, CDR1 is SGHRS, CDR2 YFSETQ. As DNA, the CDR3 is TGCGCCAGCAGCAAGAACATAGCGGGAGAGACCCAGTACTTC. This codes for CASSKNIAGETQYF.

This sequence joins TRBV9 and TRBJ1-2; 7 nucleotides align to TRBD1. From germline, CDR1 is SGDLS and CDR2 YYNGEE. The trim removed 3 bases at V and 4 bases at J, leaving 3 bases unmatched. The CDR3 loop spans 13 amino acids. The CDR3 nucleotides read TGTGCCAGCAGCGCGACAGGGCTCTATGGCTACACCTTC. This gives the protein CASSATGLYGYTF. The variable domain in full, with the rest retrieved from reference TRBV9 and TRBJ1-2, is DSGVTQTPKHLITATGQRVTLRCSPRSGDLSVYWYQQSLDQGLQFLIQYYNGEERAKGNILERFSAQQFPDLHSELNLSSLELGDSALYFCASSATGLYGYTFGSGTRLTVV.

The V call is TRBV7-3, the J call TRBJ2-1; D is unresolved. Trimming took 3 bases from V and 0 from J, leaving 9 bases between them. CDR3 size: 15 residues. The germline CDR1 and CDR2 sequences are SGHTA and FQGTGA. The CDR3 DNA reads TGTGCCAGCAGCTTTGCCTCGAGCTCCTACAATGAGCAGTTCTTC. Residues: CASSFASSSYNEQFF.

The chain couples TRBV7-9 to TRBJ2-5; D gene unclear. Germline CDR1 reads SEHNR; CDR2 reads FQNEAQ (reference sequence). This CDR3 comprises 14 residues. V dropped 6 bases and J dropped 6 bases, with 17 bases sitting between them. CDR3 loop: CASRHIGREQTQYF. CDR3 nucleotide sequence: TGTGCCAGCAGACACATCGGACGCGAGCAGACCCAGTACTTC.